The rows below give T cell receptor beta chains drawn from one sample of a study of Tregs in tolerant kidney transplant recipients. Using immunoSEQ multiplex PCR, the repertoire was profiled, and TCRdb retains in-frame clones only, with some absent. This sample has 100,000 or so clones; roughly 93% occur once, and the top ten carry under 2%. Sequenced here: CD4+ T cells from blood (PBMCs), sampled 12 months after the transplant. These receptors were taken from a human patient who received a combined kidney and bone marrow transplant. Some T cells here may be from the graft donor. Both conserved end residues are part of each CDR3. The order of the fields is V gene, D gene, J gene, clone size, CDR3 DNA, CDR3 protein. The D gene is left open where the match is weak. Clone sizes are given selectively: once, few, many, or a class where the clone is expanded.

TRBV2,-,TRBJ2-3,-,TGTGCCAGCAGTCAAAACGCCGGGGATACGCAGTATTTT,CASSQNAGDTQYF
TRBV11-3,TRBD2,TRBJ2-7,-,TGTGCCAGCAGCTGGGGACTAGCGGGAGATAGCTCCTACGAGCAGTACTTC,CASSWGLAGDSSYEQYF
TRBV19,TRBD2,TRBJ2-1,once,TGTGCCAGTAGTATAGAGGCTAGCGGGAGGGCTTACAATGAGCAGTTCTTC,CASSIEASGRAYNEQFF
TRBV7-2,TRBD1,TRBJ2-3,-,TGTGCCAGCAGCTCCGGGACAGCAGATACGCAGTATTTT,CASSSGTADTQYF
TRBV4-2,TRBD2,TRBJ2-5,-,TGTGCCAGCAGCCAAGATGGGGCAAGGACTAGCGGCCAAGAGACCCAGTACTTC,CASSQDGARTSGQETQYF
TRBV2,-,TRBJ2-7,-,TGTGCCAGCAGTGAATTGGGAGCGGGACACAACTACGAGCAGTACTTC,CASSELGAGHNYEQYF
TRBV7-3,-,TRBJ2-1,-,TGTGCCAGCAGCCAAGTCCCAGGGCAACAGTTCTTC,CASSQVPGQQFF
TRBV9,TRBD1,TRBJ2-1,-,TGTGCCAGCAGCGCCGGGACAGGGAAGGGGGGTGAGCAGTTCTTC,CASSAGTGKGGEQFF
TRBV11-2,-,TRBJ2-5,-,TGTGCCAGCAGCTTATCCGGGGTAGAGACCCAGTACTTC,CASSLSGVETQYF
TRBV6-5,-,TRBJ2-3,-,TGTGCCAGCAGTTACTCGAGAGGTTACACAGATACGCAGTATTTT,CASSYSRGYTDTQYF
TRBV10-3,TRBD1,TRBJ1-2,-,TGTGCCATCAGTGAGGACAGGGGTGGCTTTGGCTACACCTTC,CAISEDRGGFGYTF
TRBV29-1,-,TRBJ2-7,-,TGCAGCGTACTGACTCCCTCCGAGCAGTACTTC,CSVLTPSEQYF
TRBV5-4,TRBD1,TRBJ2-7,-,TGTGCCAGCAGCTTGGACAGGGGGTCCCGATACGAGCAGTACTTC,CASSLDRGSRYEQYF
TRBV7-3,TRBD1,TRBJ2-3,-,TGTGCCAGCAGCCCAGGGGGTTTCACAGATACGCAGTATTTT,CASSPGGFTDTQYF
TRBV28,TRBD1,TRBJ2-7,-,TGTGCCAGCAGTGCCCTCCGGACAGGGATCTACGAGCAGTACTTC,CASSALRTGIYEQYF
TRBV19,TRBD1,TRBJ2-7,-,TGTGCCAGTAGTATACACGCCGGGACAGGGTCGGGGGAGCAGTACTTC,CASSIHAGTGSGEQYF
TRBV30,-,TRBJ2-7,-,TGTGCCTGGAGTTTGGAGGGGCCCTACGAGCAGTACTTC,CAWSLEGPYEQYF
TRBV9,TRBD1,TRBJ1-2,-,TGTGCCAGCAGCGCCCTTGGGGGGACAGGGGGTTACTATGGCTACACCTTC,CASSALGGTGGYYGYTF
TRBV21-1,-,TRBJ2-5,-,TGTGCCAGCAGCGATCATGGGACAGACCAAGAGACCCAGTACTTC,CASSDHGTDQETQYF
TRBV9,TRBD1,TRBJ1-1,-,TGTGCCAGCAGCTTCCAGGGGGCGAACACTGAAGCTTTCTTT,CASSFQGANTEAFF
TRBV4-1,-,TRBJ1-2,-,TGCGCCAGCAGCCAAGATAGGGAGGGTGGCTACACCTTC,CASSQDREGGYTF
TRBV5-1,-,TRBJ2-7,once,TGCGCCAGCAGCAGGGAAGGGACAATGGCATACGAGCAGTACTTC,CASSREGTMAYEQYF
TRBV5-6,TRBD2,TRBJ2-1,-,TGTGCCAGCAGCTTCATAGCGGGACTGTCTGAGCAGTTCTTC,CASSFIAGLSEQFF
TRBV4-3,-,TRBJ2-1,-,TGCGCCAGCAGCTACGATAGGGGCCTCTCCTACAATGAGCAGTTCTTC,CASSYDRGLSYNEQFF
TRBV7-2,-,TRBJ2-2,-,TGTGCCAGCAGCTCTACGCCATCGGCCGGGGAGCTGTTTTTT,CASSSTPSAGELFF
TRBV10-3,TRBD2,TRBJ2-3,-,TGTGCCATCAGTGTAGCGGGAGGGATCGCAGATACGCAGTATTTT,CAISVAGGIADTQYF
TRBV5-8,-,TRBJ1-6,-,TGTGCCAGCAGCGCATACAGGAATTCACCCCTCCACTTT,CASSAYRNSPLHF
TRBV6-1,-,TRBJ1-5,-,TGTGCCAGCAGTGGCGACAGGCATAATAGCAATCAGCCCCAGCATTTT,CASSGDRHNSNQPQHF
TRBV7-6,TRBD2,TRBJ2-3,-,TGTGCCAGCAGCCGTAGGACTAGAAGGGGCACAGATACGCAGTATTTT,CASSRRTRRGTDTQYF
TRBV21-1,-,TRBJ1-1,-,TGTGCCAGCAGCGCACGACTGAATCTGAACACTGAAGCTTTCTTT,CASSARLNLNTEAFF
TRBV13,-,TRBJ1-3,-,TGTGCCAGCAGCTTCGCCTCGTTGAGCTCTGGAAACACCATATATTTT,CASSFASLSSGNTIYF
TRBV7-2,-,TRBJ2-3,-,TGTGCCAGCAGCTCGAGACTTCGCGATACGCAGTATTTT,CASSSRLRDTQYF
TRBV10-3,-,TRBJ1-1,-,TGTGCCATCAGTGCGGGGGGGAACACTGAAGCTTTCTTT,CAISAGGNTEAFF
TRBV5-1,TRBD2,TRBJ2-3,-,TGCGCCAGCAGCTCGGGACTAGCCACAGATACGCAGTATTTT,CASSSGLATDTQYF
TRBV15,TRBD1,TRBJ2-1,-,TGTGCCACCAGCAGAAGTCCAGGACAGGGCTTCCCCTACAATGAGCAGTTCTTC,CATSRSPGQGFPYNEQFF
TRBV5-6,-,TRBJ1-4,-,TGTGCCAGCAGCCAGGGACTAATAAATGAAAAACTGTTTTTT,CASSQGLINEKLFF
TRBV10-3,-,TRBJ2-1,-,TGTGCCTCCCGCCCCCCGGGAGATGAGCAGTTCTTC,CASRPPGDEQFF
TRBV5-1,-,TRBJ2-2,-,TGCGCCAGCAGCTTGATAGGAGACTCCTTCACCGGGGAGCTGTTTTTT,CASSLIGDSFTGELFF
TRBV7-2,TRBD2,TRBJ2-5,-,TGTGCCAGCAGCTTATGGGGAGGGTTGAGTGAGACCCAGTACTTC,CASSLWGGLSETQYF
TRBV5-1,-,TRBJ1-2,-,TGCGCCAGCAGCCTTATCGACAGTAACTATGGCTACACCTTC,CASSLIDSNYGYTF
TRBV5-1,-,TRBJ2-1,-,TGCGCCAGCAGCTTTGGGCCGGGAGTCTCCTACAATGAGCAGTTCTTC,CASSFGPGVSYNEQFF
TRBV5-6,-,TRBJ2-3,-,TGTGCCAGCAGTCGGGTGCCGGTAAGCACAGATACGCAGTATTTT,CASSRVPVSTDTQYF
TRBV19,TRBD1,TRBJ2-3,-,TGTGCCAGTAGTAATCTGAGACAGGGTGAGGATACGCAGTATTTT,CASSNLRQGEDTQYF
TRBV4-3,TRBD1,TRBJ1-1,once,TGCGCCAGCAGCCAAGAGACAGGGAGGATGAACACTGAAGCTTTCTTT,CASSQETGRMNTEAFF
TRBV27,TRBD2,TRBJ2-7,-,TGTGCCAGCAGCGTAACTAGCGGGCACCCCAGGTACTTC,CASSVTSGHPRYF
TRBV29-1,TRBD1,TRBJ2-7,-,TGCAGCGTTGAATCCGGACAGGGGATCCTTAACGAGCAGTACTTC,CSVESGQGILNEQYF
TRBV19,-,TRBJ2-7,-,TGTGCCAGTAGTTCCCTTTCGGCCTCGGGCGAGCAGTACTTC,CASSSLSASGEQYF
TRBV9,-,TRBJ2-1,-,TGTGCCAGCAGCGTAGTAACGGCTAGCTCCTACAATGAGCAGTTCTTC,CASSVVTASSYNEQFF